This T cell receptor (beta chain) was obtained from a study of blood T cell repertoires in COVID-19 (dated by TCRdb to 2019 to 2021). Regarding the complete study: The collaborator samples originated in the United States, Italy and Spain and spanned the acute and convalescent phases of COVID-19. The material from the prospective study consisted of cDNA or gDNA derived from T cells, B-cell-depleted T cells, or PBMCs. The dataset comprised deeply sampled blood TCRbeta repertoires from subjects exposed to, actively infected with, or recovered from COVID-19. The repertoires were made available in a free public database intended to serve as a resource for research on the immune response to SARS-CoV-2. Samples came from the ongoing ImmuneRACE study (first 160 participants) plus 1,254 subjects from 6 global collaborators. The sample metadata nearly always contained a de-identified subject ID, COVID-19 status, age in years and sex. Where available, HLA class I and class II types were taken from metadata supplied by the sample provider and were not determined by assay-based typing. General study outcomes and caveats: How much clinical and demographic metadata was included differed by source and by participant, and the metadata was provided uncurated.

In the prospective study, participants were roughly 18 to 100 years old, resided in about two dozen geographic areas of the United States, and were enrolled through a virtual design. In the prospective study, cohorts were assigned on the basis of participant-reported clinical history obtained from a screening survey and a study questionnaire. ImmuneRACE Cohort 3 recovered participants were defined by two consecutive negative NP/OP PCR tests, healthcare professional clearance, or symptom resolution. Mobile phlebotomists in the prospective study collected whole blood, serum and a nasopharyngeal or oropharyngeal swab from every participant. Additional blood draws and questionnaires over an approximately two-month period could optionally be provided by prospective study participants. Blood samples from the prospective study were shipped frozen or at room temperature prior to DNA extraction. Taken from cysteine to phenylalanine, the CDR3 has 13 residues. Only the CDR3 part of the read is kept: 39 bases, read in frame from the first base. A distance of 3 bases separates the germline ends of V and J, which lose 1 base and 4 bases respectively. CDR1 SGDLS and CDR2 YYNGEE are derived from the germline V gene.

TCRbeta CDR3 regions were amplified from genomic DNA using the immunoSEQ Assay, a bias-controlled multiplex PCR. In the paper's pipeline: The number of nucleated cells in each sample was estimated by amplification of reference gene primers within the assay. To quantify the absolute abundance of each unique TCRbeta CDR3 rearrangement, sequence reads were collapsed and filtered. Productive Simpson clonality was computed per sample as the square root of Simpson's diversity index over productive rearrangements. The table was pulled from immuneACCESS by TCRdb, which kept in-frame rearrangements only. Such tables lose some clones; where checked, under half of the loss comes from unresolved V genes, and the rest has no known cause. V and J calls plus clone size are reproduced from that table; the DNA served to infer D and trimming. This sample comprises some 430,000 clones, about nine tenths of them detected only once. The ten largest make up less than 0.75% of the sample.

As regards this clone: What this receptor recognizes is not known. There are no base qualities to consult, and no much larger clone falls within one base.

This TCR came from a man younger than 30 who had recovered from COVID-19. The sequence joins TRBV9 to TRBJ1-6; confidence is insufficient to name the D gene. Input material: PBMCs or T cells enriched from blood (not recorded which). The DNA sequence is TGTGCCAGCAGCGTACAATATAATTCACCCCTCCACTTT. It specifies CASSVQYNSPLHF.